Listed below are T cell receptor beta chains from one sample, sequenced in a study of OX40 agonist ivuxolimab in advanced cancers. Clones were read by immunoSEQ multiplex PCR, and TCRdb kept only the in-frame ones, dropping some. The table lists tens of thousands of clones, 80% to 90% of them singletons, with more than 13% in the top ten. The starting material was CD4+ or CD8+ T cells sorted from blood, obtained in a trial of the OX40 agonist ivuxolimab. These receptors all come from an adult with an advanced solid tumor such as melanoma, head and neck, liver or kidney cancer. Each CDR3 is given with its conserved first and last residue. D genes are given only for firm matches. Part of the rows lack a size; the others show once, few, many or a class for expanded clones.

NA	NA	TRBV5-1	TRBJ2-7	CASSLGGFYEQYF	TGCGCCAGCAGCTTGGGGGGATTTTACGAGCAGTACTTC
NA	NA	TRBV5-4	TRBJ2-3	CASSWGSTDTQYF	TGTGCCAGCAGCTGGGGGTCCACAGATACGCAGTATTTT
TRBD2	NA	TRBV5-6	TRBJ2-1	CASSLAAGGAYNEQFF	TGTGCCAGCAGCTTGGCAGCGGGGGGTGCCTACAATGAGCAGTTCTTC
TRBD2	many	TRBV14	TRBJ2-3	CASSPWTRKDTQYF	TGTGCCAGCAGCCCATGGACTAGGAAAGATACGCAGTATTTT
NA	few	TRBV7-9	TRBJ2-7	CASSPYRVDYEQYF	TGTGCCAGCAGCCCCTACAGGGTGGACTACGAGCAGTACTTC
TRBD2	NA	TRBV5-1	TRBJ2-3	CAVSGLDPPNTDTQYF	TGCGCCGTATCCGGACTAGACCCCCCTAACACAGATACGCAGTATTTT
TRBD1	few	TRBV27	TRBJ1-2	CASSATGSGGYTF	TGTGCCAGCAGTGCGACAGGGTCAGGAGGCTACACCTTC
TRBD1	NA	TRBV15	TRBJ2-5	CATRGGARGRGETQYF	TGTGCCACCAGAGGGGGTGCGAGGGGGCGCGGAGAGACCCAGTACTTC
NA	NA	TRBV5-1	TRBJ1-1	CASSLASTAEAFF	TGCGCCAGCAGCTTGGCATCCACAGCTGAAGCTTTCTTT
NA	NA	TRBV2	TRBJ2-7	CASSTSGLSYEQYF	NA
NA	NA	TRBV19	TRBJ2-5	CASSIATRGEETQYF	TGTGCCAGTAGTATAGCGACTAGGGGGGAAGAGACCCAGTACTTC
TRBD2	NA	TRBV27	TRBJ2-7	CASSLAGADEQYF	TGTGCCAGCAGTTTAGCGGGAGCCGACGAGCAGTACTTC
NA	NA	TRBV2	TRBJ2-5	CASSENRDWYF	TGTGCCAGCAGTGAAAATAGAGATTGGTACTTC
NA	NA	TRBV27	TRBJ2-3	CASSLGSFTDTQYF	TGTGCCAGCAGCCTCGGTTCGTTCACAGATACGCAGTATTTT
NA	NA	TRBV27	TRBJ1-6	CASSLPGRINSPLHF	TGTGCCAGCAGTTTACCGGGACGGATTAATTCACCCCTCCACTTT
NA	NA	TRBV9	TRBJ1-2	CASRGRGYTF	TGTGCCAGCAGGGGAAGGGGCTACACCTTC
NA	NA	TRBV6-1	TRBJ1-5	CASSERRGVSNQPQHF	TGTGCCAGCAGTGAAAGGAGAGGAGTAAGCAATCAGCCCCAGCATTTT
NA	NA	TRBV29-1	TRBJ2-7	CSVGGGYEQYF	TGCAGCGTGGGTGGCGGCTACGAGCAGTACTTC
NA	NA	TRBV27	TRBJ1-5	CASSLNGYGNQPQHF	TGTGCCAGCAGTTTAAATGGCTACGGCAATCAGCCCCAGCATTTT
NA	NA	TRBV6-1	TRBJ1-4	CASSGTVLTNEKLFF	TGTGCCAGCTCCGGGACGGTTTTAACTAATGAAAAACTGTTTTTT
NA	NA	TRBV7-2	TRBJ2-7	CASSLTYSEQYF	TGTGCCAGCAGCTTAACCTACTCGGAGCAGTACTTC
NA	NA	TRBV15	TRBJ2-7	CATSRDFGGTYEQYF	TGTGCCACCAGCAGAGATTTTGGGGGGACCTACGAGCAGTACTTC
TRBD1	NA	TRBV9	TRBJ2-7	CASSEQGSDEQYF	TGTGCCAGCAGCGAACAGGGGTCGGACGAGCAGTACTTC
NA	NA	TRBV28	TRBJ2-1	CASNSFYNEQFF	TGTGCCAGCAATTCGTTCTACAATGAGCAGTTCTTC
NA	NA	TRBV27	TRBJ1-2	CASSFGDGFYGYTF	TGTGCCAGCAGTTTTGGGGACGGCTTCTATGGCTACACCTTC
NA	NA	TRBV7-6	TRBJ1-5	CASSLYPRNQPQHF	TGTGCCAGCAGCTTATATCCCCGCAATCAGCCCCAGCATTTT
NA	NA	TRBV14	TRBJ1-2	CASRDGANYGYTF	TGTGCCAGCAGAGACGGAGCTAACTATGGCTACACCTTC
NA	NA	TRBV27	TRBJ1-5	CASSMDRSGLYQPQHF	TGTGCCAGCAGCATGGACAGATCCGGACTCTATCAGCCCCAGCATTTT
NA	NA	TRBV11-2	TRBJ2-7	CASLDGGEQYF	TGTGCCAGTCTCGACGGGGGTGAGCAGTACTTC
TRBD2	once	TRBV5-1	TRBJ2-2	CASSLELAGTAGELFF	TGCGCCAGCAGCTTGGAACTAGCGGGAACGGCCGGGGAGCTGTTTTTT
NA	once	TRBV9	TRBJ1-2	CASSVFALSEGEYGYTF	TGTGCCAGCAGCGTATTCGCCCTAAGTGAAGGGGAGTATGGCTACACCTTC
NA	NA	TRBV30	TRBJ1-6	CAWNEPRLDSPLHF	TGTGCCTGGAACGAGCCAAGGTTGGATTCACCCCTCCACTTT
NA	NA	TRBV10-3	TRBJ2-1	CAISDIGLTNNEQFF	TGTGCCATCAGTGATATCGGTCTCACCAACAATGAGCAGTTCTTC
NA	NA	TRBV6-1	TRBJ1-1	CASSKTGLGTEAFF	TGTGCCAGCAGTAAAACAGGATTGGGGACTGAAGCTTTCTTT
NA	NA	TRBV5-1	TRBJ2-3	CASNLGLPTDTQYF	TGCGCCAGCAACTTAGGACTCCCCACAGATACGCAGTATTTT
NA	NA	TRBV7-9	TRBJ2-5	CASSWGAETQYF	TGTGCCAGCAGCTGGGGGGCGGAGACCCAGTACTTC
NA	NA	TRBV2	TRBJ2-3	CASSLTHPSTDTQYF	TGTGCCAGCAGCTTGACACATCCTAGCACAGATACGCAGTATTTT
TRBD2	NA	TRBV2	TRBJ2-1	CATGREVVEQFF	TGTGCCACTGGGCGGGAGGTCGTTGAGCAGTTCTTC
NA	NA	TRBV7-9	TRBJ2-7	CASSLSPYEQYF	TGTGCCAGCAGCTTAAGCCCCTACGAGCAGTACTTC
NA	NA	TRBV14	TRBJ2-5	CASSQGVTGTQYF	TGTGCCAGCAGCCAAGGGGTTACCGGGACCCAGTACTTC
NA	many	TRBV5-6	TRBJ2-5	CASSPPEGQETQYF	TGTGCCAGCAGCCCCCCAGAGGGGCAAGAGACCCAGTACTTC
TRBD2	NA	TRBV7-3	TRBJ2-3	CASSPIAGELADTQYF	TGTGCCAGCAGCCCCATAGCGGGAGAGCTTGCAGATACGCAGTATTTT
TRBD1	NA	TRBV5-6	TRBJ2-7	CASSGTDKGHEQYF	TGTGCCAGCAGTGGGACAGATAAAGGCCACGAGCAGTACTTC
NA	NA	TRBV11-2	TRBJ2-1	CASSADDGDEQFF	TGTGCCAGCAGCGCGGACGATGGGGATGAGCAGTTCTTC
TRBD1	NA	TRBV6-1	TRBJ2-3	CASSEEWGQGFDPDTQYF	TGTGCCAGCAGTGAAGAGTGGGGACAGGGGTTCGACCCAGATACGCAGTATTTT
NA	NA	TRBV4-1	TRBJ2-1	CASSLRTNYNEQFF	TGCGCCAGCAGCCTAAGGACTAACTACAATGAGCAGTTCTTC
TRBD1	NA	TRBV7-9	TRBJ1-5	CASNTGQGKYHYNQPQHF	TGTGCCAGCAACACAGGACAGGGAAAATACCACTACAATCAGCCCCAGCATTTT
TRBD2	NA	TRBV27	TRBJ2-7	CASSPSGATHYEQYF	TGTGCCAGCAGTCCCAGCGGGGCCACCCACTACGAGCAGTACTTC
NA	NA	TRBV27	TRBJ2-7	CASSPLRGTAYEQYF	TGTGCCAGCAGTCCCCTTCGGGGTACCGCCTACGAGCAGTACTTC
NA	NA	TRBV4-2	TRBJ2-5	CASSQVLGETQYF	TGTGCCAGCAGCCAAGTCCTGGGTGAGACCCAGTACTTC
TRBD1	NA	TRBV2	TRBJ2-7	CASFTDRDYEQYF	TGTGCCAGCTTCACGGACAGGGACTACGAGCAGTACTTC
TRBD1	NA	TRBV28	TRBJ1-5	CASSPDRGNQPQHF	TGTGCCAGCAGTCCCGACAGGGGCAATCAGCCCCAGCATTTT
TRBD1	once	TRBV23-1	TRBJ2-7	CASSQSVRSGTGPGEQYF	TGCGCCAGCAGTCAATCGGTCCGATCCGGGACAGGTCCAGGCGAGCAGTACTTC
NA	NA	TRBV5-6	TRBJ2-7	CASSLTGYEQYF	TGTGCCAGCAGCCTAACAGGGTACGAGCAGTACTTC
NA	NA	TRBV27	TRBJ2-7	CASSLAGSSYEQYF	TGTGCCAGCAGTTTGGCAGGGTCCTCCTACGAGCAGTACTTC
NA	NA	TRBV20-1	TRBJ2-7	CSADHYEQYF	TGCAGTGCTGACCACTACGAGCAGTACTTC